What follows are 13 T cell receptor beta chains derived from one specimen sequenced in a study of T cell changes during pregnancy in multiple sclerosis (dated by TCRdb to the late 2010s). Libraries were prepared through the immunoSEQ multiplex PCR assay. This immuneACCESS table, as held by TCRdb, lists in-frame sequences with V and J called but not all clones. Of the missing ones, under half trace to an unresolved V gene in checked studies; the others have no known cause. This sample gives fewer than 20,000 clones in total; 85% to 90% of them show up just once. Roughly 9.6% of the sample rests with the top ten. The specimen was CD8+ T cells from peripheral blood mononuclear cells, collected after pregnancy. These receptors all stem from a female donor with multiple sclerosis, enrolled in a pregnancy study.

This clone appeared once. The chain recombines TRBV6-1 with TRBJ1-2, with no clear D. The CDR3 extends over 13 amino acids. Per the germline V gene, CDR1 is MNHNS and CDR2 is SASEGT. V was shortened by 3 bases and J by 2 bases, with 7 bases between the two germline ends. The CDR3 protein is CASSDSENYGYTF. CDR3 coding DNA: TGTGCCAGCAGTGACAGCGAAAACTATGGCTACACCTTC.

This clone came up a few times. The chain employs TRBV15 and TRBJ1-1; D possibly corresponds to TRBD1 (6 bases). The ends were cut back, 0 bases at V and 7 bases at J, with 12 bases in the middle. Germline values: CDR1 LNHNV, CDR2 YYDKDF (reference sequence). The CDR3 length is 14 residues. The CDR3, as DNA: TGTGCCACCAGCAGAGATGAAGGGGGATTTGAAGCTTTCTTT. Translated: CATSRDEGGFEAFF.

The gene calls are TRBV7-9 and TRBJ2-7; D unresolved. The CDR3 loop spans 18 amino acids. Germline CDR1 and CDR2: SEHNR and FQNEAQ (reference sequence). With 2 bases removed from V and 0 bases from J, the gap between germline ends came to 20 bases. The CDR3 sequence: CASSLKAVRHSNSYEQYF. CDR3 coding DNA: TGTGCCAGCAGCTTAAAGGCAGTGAGGCATTCAAACTCCTACGAGCAGTACTTC.

The V and J genes are TRBV11-3 and TRBJ1-3; the match to TRBD1 covers 7 bases. Germline V gene data show CDR1 as SGHNT and CDR2 as YENEEA. Unmatched junction bases numbered 13, after V lost 7 bases and J lost 4 bases. The CDR3 is made up of 16 amino acids. CDR3 residues: CASKEHRGIGGNTIYF. CDR3 nucleotide sequence: TGTGCCAGCAAGGAGCACAGGGGAATAGGCGGAAACACCATATATTTT. The full variable domain, its missing parts supplied by reference TRBV11-3 and TRBJ1-3, is EAGVVQSPRYKIIEKKQPVAFWCNPISGHNTLYWYLQNLGQGPELLIRYENEEAVDDSQLPKDRFSAERLKGVDSTLKIQPAELGDSAVYLCASKEHRGIGGNTIYFGEGSWLTVV.

V and J are TRBV7-2 and TRBJ2-3; tentatively, D is TRBD1 (5 bases). The CDR3 contains 14 residues. From germline, CDR1 is SGHTA and CDR2 FQGNSA. Trimming cost V 4 bases and J 4 bases, with 12 bases left between them. The CDR3 DNA reads as TGTGCCAGCAGCTGGATGAAGGGGTCAGATACGCAGTATTTT. It yields the protein CASSWMKGSDTQYF. Looking up the rest from reference TRBV7-2 and TRBJ2-3 gives the full variable domain: GAGVSQSPSNKVTEKGKDVELRCDPISGHTALYWYRQSLGQGLEFLIYFQGNSAPDKSGLPSDRFSAERTGGSVSTLTIQRTQQEDSAVYLCASSWMKGSDTQYFGPGTRLTVL.

V gene TRBV6-1 combines with J gene TRBJ1-5; D call uncertain. Trimming cost V 2 bases and J 2 bases, with 10 bases left between them. Germline loops: CDR1 MNHNS, CDR2 SASEGT. The CDR3 covers 15 residues. Written as DNA, the CDR3 is TGTGCCAGCAGTGAAACGGGGAGTGGCAATCAGCCCCAGCATTTT. This translates into CASSETGSGNQPQHF.

The genes are TRBV6-6 and TRBJ2-7; D possibly corresponds to TRBD1 (5 bases). This CDR3 contains 16 residues. Looked up from germline, CDR1 is MNHNY and CDR2 is SVGAGI (reference sequence). The V gene lost 3 bases and the J gene lost 2 bases, with 17 bases spanning the gap. CDR3 in DNA: TGTGCCAGCAGTTATTCCCCAACAGGACCGACCTACGAGCAGTACTTC. Encoded protein: CASSYSPTGPTYEQYF.

The J gene is TRBJ1-2, the V gene TRBV9, with 9 bases matching TRBD1. In germline, CDR1 is SGDLS, CDR2 YYNGEE. V trimming: 3 bases; J trimming: 2 bases; junction bases outside the gene matches: 5. The CDR3 has 15 amino acids. The CDR3 DNA reads as TGTGCCAGCAGCGCAACAGGGGGCGCGAACTATGGCTACACCTTC. Protein: CASSATGGANYGYTF.

The rearrangement uses TRBV15 and TRBJ1-1; a weak D match, TRBD1 (5 bases). V was pared by 1 base and J by 4 bases, with 16 bases between. The germline V gene has CDR1 LNHNV and CDR2 YYDKDF (reference sequence). This CDR3 has 16 residues. The CDR3 bases are TGTGCCACCAGCAGAGGGAGCGCAGGGTGGTTCACTGAAGCTTTCTTT. It encodes CATSRGSAGWFTEAFF.

V is TRBV28 and J is TRBJ1-1; D possibly corresponds to TRBD1 (6 bases). V lost 8 bases to trimming and J lost 2 bases, with 15 bases between them. Germline V CDR1 and CDR2: MDHEN, SYDVKM. CDR3 size: 14 residues. CDR3 amino acids: CASRQVEFNTEAFF. DNA for the CDR3: TGTGCCAGCCGACAGGTGGAGTTTAACACTGAAGCTTTCTTT.

J is TRBJ2-1 and V is TRBV7-9, with D tentatively TRBD1 (6 bases). CDR3 length: 14 amino acids. Per germline, CDR1 SEHNR and CDR2 FQNEAQ (reference sequence). The V and J ends lost 0 bases and 4 bases respectively, with 7 bases between them. The CDR3 nucleotides are TGTGCCAGCAGCTTAGCGCAGGGGTACAATGAGCAGTTCTTC. It specifies CASSLAQGYNEQFF.

This sequence joins TRBV30 and TRBJ1-2; D remains unclear. Germline loops: CDR1 GTSNPN, CDR2 SVGIG (reference sequence). V lost 0 bases and J lost 4, with 18 bases in between. This CDR3 spans 16 amino acids. CDR3 coding DNA: TGTGCCTGGAGTGTTATGGAGGCATTAAGATTCTATGGCTACACCTTC. Translated, it gives CAWSVMEALRFYGYTF.

The rearrangement uses TRBV9 and TRBJ2-3, with D unclear. This CDR3 contains 13 residues. The germline gives CDR1 SGDLS, CDR2 YYNGEE. The germline V and J ends were trimmed by 4 bases and 2 bases, with 8 bases remaining between them. CDR3: CASSSLHTDTQYF. The CDR3 nucleotides read TGTGCCAGCAGCTCACTCCACACAGATACGCAGTATTTT.